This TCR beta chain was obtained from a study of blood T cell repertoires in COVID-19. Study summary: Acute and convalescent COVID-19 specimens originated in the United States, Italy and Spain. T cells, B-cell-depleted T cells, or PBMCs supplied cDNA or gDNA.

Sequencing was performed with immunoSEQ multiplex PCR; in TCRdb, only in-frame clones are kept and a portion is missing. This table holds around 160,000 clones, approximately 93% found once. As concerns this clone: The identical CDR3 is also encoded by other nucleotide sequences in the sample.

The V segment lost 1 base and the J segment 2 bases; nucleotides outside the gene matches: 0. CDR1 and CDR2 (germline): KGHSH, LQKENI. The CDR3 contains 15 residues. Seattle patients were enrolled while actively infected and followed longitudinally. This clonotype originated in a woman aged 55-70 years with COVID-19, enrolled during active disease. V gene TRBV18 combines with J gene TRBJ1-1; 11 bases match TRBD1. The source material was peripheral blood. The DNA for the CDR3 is TGTGCCAGCTCACCACGGACAGGGGGCAACACTGAAGCTTTCTTT. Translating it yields CASSPRTGGNTEAFF. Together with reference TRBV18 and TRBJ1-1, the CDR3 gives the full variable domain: NAGVMQNPRHLVRRRGQEARLRCSPMKGHSHVYWYRQLPEEGLKFMVYLQKENIIDESGMPKERFSAEFPKEGPSILRIQQVVRGDSAAYFCASSPRTGGNTEAFFGQGTRLTVV.